This TCR beta chain was identified in a study of T cells in Graves' hyperthyroidism and ophthalmopathy. Broader study findings: Among thyroid clonotypes expanded above 0.001, most also appeared in blood.

Researchers amplified the TCR beta CDR3 regions from RNA transcripts. The TCR CDR3 was amplified in a first-round RT-PCR using the HTBI primer set. Each CDR3 protein gets one entry after TCRdb re-called the multiplex PCR reads with MiXCR. Among more than 500,000 distinct CDR3 sequences listed, about 14% were seen once. The table lists this clonotype with many counts. Its antigen is undetermined. Fresh peripheral blood, approximately 10 ml, yielded the PBMCs. This CDR3 is built from 12 residues. Deletions cut 8 bases from V and 8 bases from J, with 13 bases between. This chain joins TRBV12-3 or TRBV12-4 and TRBJ1-3; D gene ambiguous. Sequencing was carried out using blood. The receptor's source is a woman between 40 and 50 years old with Graves' ophthalmopathy. The CDR3 coding sequence is TGTGCCAGCTCAGGTTTTGAGGACACCATATATTTT. Its protein is CASSGFEDTIYF.